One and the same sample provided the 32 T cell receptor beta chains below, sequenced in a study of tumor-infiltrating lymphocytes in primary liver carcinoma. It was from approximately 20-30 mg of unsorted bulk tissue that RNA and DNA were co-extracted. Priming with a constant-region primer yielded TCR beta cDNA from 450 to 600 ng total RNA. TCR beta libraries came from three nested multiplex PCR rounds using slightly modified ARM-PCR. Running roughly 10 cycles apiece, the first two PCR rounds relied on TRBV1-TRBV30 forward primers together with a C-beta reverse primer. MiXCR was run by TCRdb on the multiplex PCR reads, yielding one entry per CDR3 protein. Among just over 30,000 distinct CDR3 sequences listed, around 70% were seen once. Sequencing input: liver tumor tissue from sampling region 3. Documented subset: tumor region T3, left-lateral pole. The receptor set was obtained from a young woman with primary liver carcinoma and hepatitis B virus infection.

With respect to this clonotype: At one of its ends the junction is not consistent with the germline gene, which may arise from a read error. CDR3 in DNA: TGTGCCAGCAGTTTATCTCTCCGGAACTACAAGCAATACTTC. This codes for CASSLSLRNYKQYF. V usage is TRBV28 and J usage is TRBJ2-7, with D uncertain. The CDR3 runs to 14 residues. Germline V gene data show CDR1 as MDHEN and CDR2 as SYDVKM.

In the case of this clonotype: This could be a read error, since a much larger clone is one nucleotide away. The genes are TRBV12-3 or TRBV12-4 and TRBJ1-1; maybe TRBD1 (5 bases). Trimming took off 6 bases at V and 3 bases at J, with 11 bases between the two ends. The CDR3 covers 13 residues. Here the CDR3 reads CASRRRVYTEAFF. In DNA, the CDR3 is TGTGCCAGCAGACGCAGGGTTTACACTGAAGCTTTCTTT.

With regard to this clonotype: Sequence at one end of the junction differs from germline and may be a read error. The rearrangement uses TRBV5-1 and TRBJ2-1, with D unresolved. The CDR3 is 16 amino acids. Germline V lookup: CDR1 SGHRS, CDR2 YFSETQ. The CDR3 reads CASIPSPDCSYNEQFF. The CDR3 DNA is TGTGCCAGCATCCCGTCCCCAGACTGTTCCTACAATGAGCAGTTCTTC.

The CDR3: CASGTGNANTEAFF. In DNA form, the CDR3 reads TGTGCCAGCGGGACAGGGAATGCAAACACTGAAGCTTTCTTT. The rearrangement uses TRBV13 and TRBJ1-1; 9 nucleotides match TRBD1. The junction had 6 bases not matched to a gene; V was cut back by 8 bases and J by 2 bases. The germline V gene has CDR1 PRHDT and CDR2 FYEKMQ (reference sequence). This CDR3 spans 14 amino acids.

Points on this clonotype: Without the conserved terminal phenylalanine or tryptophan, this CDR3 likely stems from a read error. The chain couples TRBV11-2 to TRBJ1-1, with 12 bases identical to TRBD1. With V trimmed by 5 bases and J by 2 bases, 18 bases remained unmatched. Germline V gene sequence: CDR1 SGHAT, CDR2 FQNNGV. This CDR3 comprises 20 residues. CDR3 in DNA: TGTGCCAGCAGCGCTCGGGACAGGGGGCGCAAGAGCTGGAATAACACTGAAGCTTTCTTA. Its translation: CASSARDRGRKSWNNTEAFL.

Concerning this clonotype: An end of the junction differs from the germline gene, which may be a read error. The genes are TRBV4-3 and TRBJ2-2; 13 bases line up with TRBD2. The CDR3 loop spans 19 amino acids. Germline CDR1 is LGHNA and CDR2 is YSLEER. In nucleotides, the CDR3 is TGCGCCAACAGCGTACTAGCGGGAGGGTCCCGTTCGAACACTGGGGAGCTGTTTTTT. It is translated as CANSVLAGGSRSNTGELFF.

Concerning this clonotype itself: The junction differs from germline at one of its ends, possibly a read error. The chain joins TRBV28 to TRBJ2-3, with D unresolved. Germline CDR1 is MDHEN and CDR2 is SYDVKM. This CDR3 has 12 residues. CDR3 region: CAGSLSRDTQYF. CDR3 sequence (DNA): TGTGCCGGCAGTTTGAGTCGAGATACACAGTATTTT. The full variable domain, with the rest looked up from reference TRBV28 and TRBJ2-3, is DVKVTQSSRYLVKRTGEKVFLECVQDMDHENMFWYRQDPGLGLRLIYFSYDVKMKEKGDIPEGYSVSREKKERFSLILESASTNQTSMYLCAGSLSRDTQYFGPGTRLTVL.

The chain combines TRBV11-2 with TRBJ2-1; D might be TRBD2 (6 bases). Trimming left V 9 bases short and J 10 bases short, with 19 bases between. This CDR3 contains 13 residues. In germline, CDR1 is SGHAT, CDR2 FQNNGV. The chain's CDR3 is CARSRTNGAEQFF. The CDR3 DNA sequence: TGTGCCAGGAGTCGGACTAACGGGGCAGAGCAGTTCTTC.

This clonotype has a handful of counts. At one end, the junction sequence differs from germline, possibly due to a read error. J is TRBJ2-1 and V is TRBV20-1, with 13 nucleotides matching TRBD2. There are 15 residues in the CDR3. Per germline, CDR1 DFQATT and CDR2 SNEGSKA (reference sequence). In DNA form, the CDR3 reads TGCAGTGCTAGTAAGGGACTAGCGGGATTGGGGGAGCAGCTCTTC. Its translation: CSASKGLAGLGEQLF.

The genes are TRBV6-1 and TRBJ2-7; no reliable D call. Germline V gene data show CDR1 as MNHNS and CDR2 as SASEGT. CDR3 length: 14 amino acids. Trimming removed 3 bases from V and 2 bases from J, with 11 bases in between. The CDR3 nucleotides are TGTGCCAGCAGTGACTTCAGGCCACCCTACGAGCAGTACTTC. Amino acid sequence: CASSDFRPPYEQYF.

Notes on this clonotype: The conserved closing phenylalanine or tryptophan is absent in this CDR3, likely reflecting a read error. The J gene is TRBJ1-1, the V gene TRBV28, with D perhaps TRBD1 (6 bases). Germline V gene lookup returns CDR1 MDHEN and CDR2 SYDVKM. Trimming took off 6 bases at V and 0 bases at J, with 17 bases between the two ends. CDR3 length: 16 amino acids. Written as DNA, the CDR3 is TGTGCCAGCAGACCCGGGGACAAATACATGAACACTGAAGCTTTCCTT. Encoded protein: CASRPGDKYMNTEAFL.

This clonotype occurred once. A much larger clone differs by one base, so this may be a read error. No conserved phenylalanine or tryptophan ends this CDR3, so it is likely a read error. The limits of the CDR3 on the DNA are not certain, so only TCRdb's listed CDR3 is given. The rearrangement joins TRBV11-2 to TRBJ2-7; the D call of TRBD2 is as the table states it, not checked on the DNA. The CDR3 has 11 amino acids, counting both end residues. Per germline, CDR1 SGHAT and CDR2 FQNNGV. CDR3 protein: CANSSASYLEY.

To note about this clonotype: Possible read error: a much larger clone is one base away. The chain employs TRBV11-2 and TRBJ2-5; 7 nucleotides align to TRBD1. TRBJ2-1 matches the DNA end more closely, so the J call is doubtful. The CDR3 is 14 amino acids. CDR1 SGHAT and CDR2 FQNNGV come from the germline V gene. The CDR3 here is CASSPTGRKEIQFF. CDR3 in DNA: TGTGCCAGCAGCCCGACAGGGCGGAAAGAGATCCAGTTCTTC.

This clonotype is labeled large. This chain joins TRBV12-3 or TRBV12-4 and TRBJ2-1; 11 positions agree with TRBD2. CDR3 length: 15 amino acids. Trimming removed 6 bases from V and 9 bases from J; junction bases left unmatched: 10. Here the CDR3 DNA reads TGTGCCAGCAGCCTGTCCGGGACTAGCGGACTTGAGCAGTTCTTC. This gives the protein CASSLSGTSGLEQFF.

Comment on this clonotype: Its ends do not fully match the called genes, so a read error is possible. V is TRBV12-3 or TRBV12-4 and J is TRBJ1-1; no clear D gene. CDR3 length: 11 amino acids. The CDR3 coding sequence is TGTGCCAGTAGTTTCGGCCCTGTAGCTTTCTTT. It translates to CASSFGPVAFF.

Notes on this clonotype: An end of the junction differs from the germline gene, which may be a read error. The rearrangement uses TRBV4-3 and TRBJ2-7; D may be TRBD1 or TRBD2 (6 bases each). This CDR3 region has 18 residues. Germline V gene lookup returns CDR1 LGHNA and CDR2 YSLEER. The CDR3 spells CTSSQAMTGAHISYEQYF. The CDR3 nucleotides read TGCACCAGCAGCCAAGCTATGACGGGGGCTCACATTAGCTACGAGCAGTACTTC.

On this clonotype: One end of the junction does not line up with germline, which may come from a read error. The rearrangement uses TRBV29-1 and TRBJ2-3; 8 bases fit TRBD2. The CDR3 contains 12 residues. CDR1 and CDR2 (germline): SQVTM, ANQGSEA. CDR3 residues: CSVTTAGDTRYF. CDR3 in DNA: TGCAGTGTGACGACAGCGGGAGATACGCGGTATTTT.

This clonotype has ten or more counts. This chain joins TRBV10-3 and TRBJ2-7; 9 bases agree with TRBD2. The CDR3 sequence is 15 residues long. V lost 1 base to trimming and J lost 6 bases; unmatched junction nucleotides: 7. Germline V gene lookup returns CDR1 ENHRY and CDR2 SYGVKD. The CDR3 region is CAISEFSGGSTEQYF. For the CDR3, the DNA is TGTGCCATCAGTGAGTTTAGCGGGGGCTCTACCGAGCAGTACTTC.

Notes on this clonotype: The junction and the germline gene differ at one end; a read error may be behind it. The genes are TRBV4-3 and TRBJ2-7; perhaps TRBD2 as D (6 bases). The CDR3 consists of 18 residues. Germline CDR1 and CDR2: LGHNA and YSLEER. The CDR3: CAGSQAVAEGHISYEQYF. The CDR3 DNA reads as TGCGCCGGCAGCCAAGCTGTGGCGGAGGGTCACATTAGCTACGAGCAGTACTTC.

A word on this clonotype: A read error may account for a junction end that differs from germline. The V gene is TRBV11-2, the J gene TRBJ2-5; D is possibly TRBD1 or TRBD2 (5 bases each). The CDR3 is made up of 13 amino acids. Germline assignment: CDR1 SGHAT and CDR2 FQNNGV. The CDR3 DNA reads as TGTGGCAGCAGCTTAGATATCGGGGACCGCGAATACTTT. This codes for CGSSLDIGDREYF.

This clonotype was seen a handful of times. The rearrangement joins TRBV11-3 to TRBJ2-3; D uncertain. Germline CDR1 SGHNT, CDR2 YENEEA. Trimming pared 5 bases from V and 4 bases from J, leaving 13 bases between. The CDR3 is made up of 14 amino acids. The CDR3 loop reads CASSISDLADTQYF. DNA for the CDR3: TGTGCCAGCAGCATTAGTGACCTCGCAGATACGCAGTATTTT. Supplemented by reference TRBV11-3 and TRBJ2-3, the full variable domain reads EAGVVQSPRYKIIEKKQPVAFWCNPISGHNTLYWYLQNLGQGPELLIRYENEEAVDDSQLPKDRFSAERLKGVDSTLKIQPAELGDSAVYLCASSISDLADTQYFGPGTRLTVL.

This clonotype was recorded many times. The CDR3 DNA follows: TGTGCCAGCAGCCACGGGGCGAGAGGTGGAGATACGCAGTATTTT. It is translated as CASSHGARGGDTQYF. V and J are TRBV11-2 and TRBJ2-3; D might be TRBD1 or TRBD2, each matching 5 bases. The CDR3 runs to 15 residues. V lost 5 bases and J 5 bases, leaving 17 bases between the germline ends. Germline CDR1 is SGHAT and CDR2 is FQNNGV.

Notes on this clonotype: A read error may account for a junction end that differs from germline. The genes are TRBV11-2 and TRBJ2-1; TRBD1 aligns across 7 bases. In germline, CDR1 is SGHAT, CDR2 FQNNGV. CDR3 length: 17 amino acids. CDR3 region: CASSLTHGQGYRGEQLF. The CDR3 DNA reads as TGTGCCAGTAGCTTAACCCACGGGCAGGGGTACAGGGGTGAGCAGTTATTC.

In DNA form, the CDR3 reads TGTGCCAGCAACACAAGAATAGGGGGTGCGAAAGAGACCCAGTACTTC. This sequence encodes CASNTRIGGAKETQYF. The V call is TRBV11-2, the J call TRBJ2-5; a possible D gene is TRBD1 (6 bases). The germline V gene has CDR1 SGHAT and CDR2 FQNNGV. The V end was cut by 7 bases, the J end by 3 bases, with 21 bases between. This CDR3 is built from 16 residues.

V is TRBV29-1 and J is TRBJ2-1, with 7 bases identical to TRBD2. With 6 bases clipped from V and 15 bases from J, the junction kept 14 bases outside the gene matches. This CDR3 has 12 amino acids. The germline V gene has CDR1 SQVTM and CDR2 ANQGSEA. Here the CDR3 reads CSVEGWEGLTFF. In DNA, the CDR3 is TGCAGCGTCGAGGGGTGGGAGGGCCTAACGTTCTTC.

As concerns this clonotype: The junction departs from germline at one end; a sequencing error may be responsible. The CDR3 nucleotides read TGCGCCAACAGCCAGGAGAAGGGGAGAAAGTTCTTC. Protein product: CANSQEKGRKFF. The chain combines TRBV4-1 with TRBJ2-1; D may correspond to TRBD1 or TRBD2 (5 bases each). Germline V gene sequence: CDR1 MGHRA, CDR2 YSYEKL. The CDR3 has 12 amino acids.

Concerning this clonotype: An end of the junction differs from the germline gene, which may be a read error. Here the CDR3 DNA reads TGTGCTAGTGGCCAAGAAGGGACGGCCCGGGATAGCACTCAGCCCCAGCATTTT. Its translation: CASGQEGTARDSTQPQHF. This chain joins TRBV12-5 and TRBJ1-5; TRBD1 might be the D (5 bases). This CDR3 contains 18 residues. In germline, CDR1 is LGHNT, CDR2 FRNRAP.

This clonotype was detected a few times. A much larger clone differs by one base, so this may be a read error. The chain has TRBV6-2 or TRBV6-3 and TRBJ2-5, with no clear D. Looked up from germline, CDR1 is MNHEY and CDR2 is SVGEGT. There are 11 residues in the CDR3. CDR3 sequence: CVSSSQETLYF. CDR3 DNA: TGTGTCAGCAGTTCTCAAGAGACCCTGTACTTC.

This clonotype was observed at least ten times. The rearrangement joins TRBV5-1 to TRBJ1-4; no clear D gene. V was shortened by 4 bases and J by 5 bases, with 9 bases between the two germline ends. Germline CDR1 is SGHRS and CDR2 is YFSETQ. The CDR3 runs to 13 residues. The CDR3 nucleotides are TGCGCCAGCAGCCCGGGAGCGAATGAAAAACTGTTTTTT. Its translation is CASSPGANEKLFF.

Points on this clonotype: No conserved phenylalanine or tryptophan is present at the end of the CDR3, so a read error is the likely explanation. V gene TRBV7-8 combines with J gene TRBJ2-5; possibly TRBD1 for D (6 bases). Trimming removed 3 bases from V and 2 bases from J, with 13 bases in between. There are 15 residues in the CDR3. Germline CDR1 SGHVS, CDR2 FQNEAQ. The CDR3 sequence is CASSFYGQRQETQYL. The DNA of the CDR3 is TGTGCCAGCAGCTTTTACGGACAGAGACAAGAGACCCAGTACTTA.

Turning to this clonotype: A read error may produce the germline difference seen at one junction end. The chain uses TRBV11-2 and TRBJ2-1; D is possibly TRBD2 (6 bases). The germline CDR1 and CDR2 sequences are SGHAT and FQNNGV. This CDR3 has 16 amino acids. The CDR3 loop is CASSLVGGTPVDEQLF. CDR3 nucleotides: TGTGCCAGCAGCTTAGTCGGCGGGACGCCAGTCGATGAGCAGCTGTTC.

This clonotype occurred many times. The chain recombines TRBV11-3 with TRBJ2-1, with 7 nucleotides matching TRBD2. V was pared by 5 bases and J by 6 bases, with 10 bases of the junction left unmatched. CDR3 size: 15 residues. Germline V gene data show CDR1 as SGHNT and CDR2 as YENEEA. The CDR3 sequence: CASSLGGGEGNEQFF. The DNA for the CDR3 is TGTGCCAGCAGCCTGGGGGGGGGTGAGGGCAATGAGCAGTTCTTC.